Below are 9 T cell receptor beta chains sequenced from a single sample in a study of human T cells and chemical hapten exposure. Time point defined: patch test 1, 2 weeks after DPC sensitization. Documented treatment: therapeutic diphenylcyclopropenone sensitization with weekly scalp DPC. Each CDR3 protein gets one entry after TCRdb re-called the RACE reads with MiXCR. Among 75,000 to 95,000 distinct CDR3 sequences listed, 12% were seen once. The source material was whole blood, sampled in connection with sensitization to the hapten diphenylcyclopropenone (DPC). The source of these receptors is a woman between 55 and 75 years old with alopecia areata. Some clones in this sample may be carry-over from other donors' samples.

J is TRBJ1-1 and V is TRBV6-6, with D possibly TRBD1 on 5 matching bases. The germline V gene has CDR1 MNHNY and CDR2 SVGAGI (reference sequence). The CDR3 length is 13 residues. Trimming took 1 base from V and 6 from J, leaving 9 bases between them. The CDR3 spells CASSYYGDAEAFF. In DNA, the CDR3 is TGTGCCAGCAGTTACTATGGGGACGCTGAAGCTTTCTTT.

This clonotype was recorded at least ten times. The J gene is TRBJ2-1, the V gene TRBV11-2; D unclear. V lost 5 bases and J 0 bases, leaving 8 bases between the germline ends. The CDR3 runs to 14 residues. Germline CDR1 reads SGHAT; CDR2 reads FQNNGV. This CDR3 is CASSLYGSYNEQFF. In nucleotides, the CDR3 is TGTGCCAGCAGCCTCTACGGCTCCTACAATGAGCAGTTCTTC.

This clonotype was seen many times. The chain links TRBV5-6 to TRBJ1-1, with D possibly being TRBD1 (5 bases). Germline values: CDR1 SGHDT, CDR2 YYEEEE. CDR3 length equals 14 residues. Trimming stripped 5 bases from V and 8 bases from J, with 19 bases between. The CDR3 region has the DNA TGTGCCAGCAGTTTATCGGGCTCAAGACAGGAAGCTTTCTTT. Amino acids: CASSLSGSRQEAFF.

This chain connects TRBV5-1 to TRBJ1-6; no reliable D call. The length of the CDR3 is 15 residues. The germline V and J ends were trimmed by 2 bases and 4 bases, with 10 bases remaining between them. Germline-derived CDR1 and CDR2 are SGHRS and YFSETQ. The CDR3 here is CASSLSFGYNSPLHF. CDR3 nucleotide sequence: TGCGCCAGCAGCTTAAGTTTCGGATATAATTCACCCCTCCACTTT.

This clonotype showed up many times. The genes are TRBV10-3 and TRBJ2-3; D is perhaps TRBD2 (7 bases). Germline V gene sequence: CDR1 ENHRY, CDR2 SYGVKD. Deletions cut 1 base from V and 2 bases from J, with 10 bases between. CDR3 length: 15 residues. CDR3 sequence reads: CAISEWEGVTDTQYF. CDR3 coding DNA: TGTGCCATCAGTGAGTGGGAGGGGGTCACAGATACGCAGTATTTT.

The chain employs TRBV6-6 and TRBJ1-1, with D possibly TRBD1 on 5 matching bases. The CDR3 extends over 12 amino acids. The germline gives CDR1 MNHNY, CDR2 SVGAGI (reference sequence). V was cut by 6 bases and J by 7 bases, with 12 bases left in between. The CDR3 sequence is CASSALGLEAFF. CDR3 nucleotides: TGTGCCAGCAGCGCCCTGGGACTTGAAGCTTTCTTT.

The chain combines TRBV9 with TRBJ1-5; TRBD1 might be the D (5 bases). From germline, CDR1 is SGDLS and CDR2 YYNGEE. The CDR3 sequence is 15 residues long. V was trimmed by 4 bases and J by 0 bases, leaving 11 bases between them. The CDR3 DNA reads TGTGCCAGCAGCCCGACAGTCTATAGCAATCAGCCCCAGCATTTT. This codes for CASSPTVYSNQPQHF.

This clonotype showed up just a few times. The chain employs TRBV18 and TRBJ2-5; D gene unclear. The V end lost 3 bases, the J end lost 5 bases, and 7 bases lay between the germline ends. CDR1 and CDR2 from the germline V gene are KGHSH and LQKENI. The CDR3 has 12 amino acids. The CDR3 loop is CASSPSSETQYF. The CDR3 DNA reads as TGTGCCAGCTCACCCTCGTCGGAGACCCAGTACTTC.

The CDR3 DNA sequence: TGTGCCAGCAGCCGACAGGGAGGGGCACAAGAGACCCAGTACTTC. Protein: CASSRQGGAQETQYF. The chain uses TRBV7-6 and TRBJ2-5, with D possibly being TRBD1 or TRBD2 (7 bases each). CDR3 size: 15 residues. V lost 5 bases and J lost 2, with 15 bases in between. Germline assignment: CDR1 SGHVS and CDR2 FNYEAQ.